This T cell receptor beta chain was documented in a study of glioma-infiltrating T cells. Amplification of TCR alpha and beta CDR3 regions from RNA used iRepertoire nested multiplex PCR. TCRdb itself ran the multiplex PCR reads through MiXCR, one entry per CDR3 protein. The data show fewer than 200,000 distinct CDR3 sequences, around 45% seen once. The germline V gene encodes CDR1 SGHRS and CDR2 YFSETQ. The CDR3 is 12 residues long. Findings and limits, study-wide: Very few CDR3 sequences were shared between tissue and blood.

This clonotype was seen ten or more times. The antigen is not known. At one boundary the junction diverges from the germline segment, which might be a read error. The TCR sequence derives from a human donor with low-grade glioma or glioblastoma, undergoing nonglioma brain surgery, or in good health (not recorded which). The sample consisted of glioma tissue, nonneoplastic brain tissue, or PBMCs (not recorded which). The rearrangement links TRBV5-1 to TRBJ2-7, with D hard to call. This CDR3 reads CASSLDFYEQYF. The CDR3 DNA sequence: TGTGCCAGCAGCTTAGATTTCTACGAGCAGTACTTC.